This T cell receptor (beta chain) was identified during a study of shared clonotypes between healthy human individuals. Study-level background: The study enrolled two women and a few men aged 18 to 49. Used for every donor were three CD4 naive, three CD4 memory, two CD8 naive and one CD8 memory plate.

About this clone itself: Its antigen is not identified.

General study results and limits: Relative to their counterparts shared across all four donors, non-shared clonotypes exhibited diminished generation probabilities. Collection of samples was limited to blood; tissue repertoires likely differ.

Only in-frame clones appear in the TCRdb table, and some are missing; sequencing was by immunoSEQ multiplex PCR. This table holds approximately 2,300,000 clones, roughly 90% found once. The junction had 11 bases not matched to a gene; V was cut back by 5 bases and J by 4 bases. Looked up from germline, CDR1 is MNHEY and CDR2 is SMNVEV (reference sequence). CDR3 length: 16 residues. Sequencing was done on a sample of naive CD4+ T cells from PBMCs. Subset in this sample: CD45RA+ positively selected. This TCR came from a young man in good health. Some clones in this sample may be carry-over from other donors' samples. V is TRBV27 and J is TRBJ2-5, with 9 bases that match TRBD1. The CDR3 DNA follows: TGTGCCAGCAGTCCCTGGTCGACAGGGGGTGTAGAGACCCAGTACTTC. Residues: CASSPWSTGGVETQYF.